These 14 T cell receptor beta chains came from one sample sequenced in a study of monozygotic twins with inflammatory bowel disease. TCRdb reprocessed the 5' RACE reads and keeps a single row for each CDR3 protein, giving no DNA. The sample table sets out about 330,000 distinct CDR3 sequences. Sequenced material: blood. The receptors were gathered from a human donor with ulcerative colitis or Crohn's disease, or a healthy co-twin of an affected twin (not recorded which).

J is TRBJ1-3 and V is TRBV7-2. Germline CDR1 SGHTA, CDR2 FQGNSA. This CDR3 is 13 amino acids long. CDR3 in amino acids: CASSLTSGNTIYF.

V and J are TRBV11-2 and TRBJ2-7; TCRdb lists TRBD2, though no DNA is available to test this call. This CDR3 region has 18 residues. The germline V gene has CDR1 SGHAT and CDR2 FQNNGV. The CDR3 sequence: CASSYQGLAGGITYEQYF. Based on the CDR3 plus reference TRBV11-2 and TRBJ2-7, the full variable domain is EAGVAQSPRYKIIEKRQSVAFWCNPISGHATLYWYQQILGQGPKLLIQFQNNGVVDDSQLPKDRFSAERLKGVDSTLKIQPAKLEDSAVYLCASSYQGLAGGITYEQYFGPGTRLTVT.

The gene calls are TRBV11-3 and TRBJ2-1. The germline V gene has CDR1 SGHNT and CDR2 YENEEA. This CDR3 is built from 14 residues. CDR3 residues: CASSTPLTPNEQFF.

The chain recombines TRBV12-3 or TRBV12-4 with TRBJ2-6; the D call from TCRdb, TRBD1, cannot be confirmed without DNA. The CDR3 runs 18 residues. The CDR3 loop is CASSSRTGDYSGANVLTF.

The CDR3 protein is CASRLKPATGYTEAFF. The V call is TRBV6-1, the J call TRBJ1-1; checking the TCRdb D call of TRBD1 is not possible without DNA. Germline CDR1 is MNHNS and CDR2 is SASEGT. The CDR3 loop spans 16 amino acids.

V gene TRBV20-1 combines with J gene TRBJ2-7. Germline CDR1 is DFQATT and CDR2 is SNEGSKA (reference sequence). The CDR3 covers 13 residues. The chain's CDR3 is CSARAPVRSEQYF.

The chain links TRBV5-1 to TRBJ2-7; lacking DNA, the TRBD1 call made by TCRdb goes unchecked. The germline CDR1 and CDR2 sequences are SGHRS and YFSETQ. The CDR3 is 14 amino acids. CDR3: CASSSAGPSYEQYF.

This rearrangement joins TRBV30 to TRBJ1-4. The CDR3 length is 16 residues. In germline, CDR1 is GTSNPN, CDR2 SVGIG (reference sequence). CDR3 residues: CAWRSKGKATNEKLFF.

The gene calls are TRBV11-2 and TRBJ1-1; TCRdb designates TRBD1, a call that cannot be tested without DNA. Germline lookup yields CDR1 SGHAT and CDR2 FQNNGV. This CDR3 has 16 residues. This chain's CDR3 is CASSSPGQGMNTEAFF.

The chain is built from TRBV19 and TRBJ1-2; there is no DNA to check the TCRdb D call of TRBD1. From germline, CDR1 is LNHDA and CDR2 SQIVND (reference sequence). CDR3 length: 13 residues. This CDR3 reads CASSPAPGNGYTF.

The CDR3 loop reads CSARVALAVGNTQYF. This sequence joins TRBV20-1 and TRBJ2-3. This CDR3 is 15 amino acids long. Germline values: CDR1 DFQATT, CDR2 SNEGSKA (reference sequence).

CDR3: CASSEEPRSYEQYF. The rearrangement uses TRBV6-1 and TRBJ2-7. In germline, CDR1 is MNHNS, CDR2 SASEGT. This CDR3 has 14 amino acids.

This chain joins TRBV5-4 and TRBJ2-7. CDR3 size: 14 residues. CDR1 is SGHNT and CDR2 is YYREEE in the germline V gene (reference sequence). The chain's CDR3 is CAKAIAEGSYEQYF.

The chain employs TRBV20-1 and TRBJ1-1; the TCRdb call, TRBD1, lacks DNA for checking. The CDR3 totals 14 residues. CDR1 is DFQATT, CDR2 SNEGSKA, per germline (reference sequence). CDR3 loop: CSASRGAVDTEAFF.